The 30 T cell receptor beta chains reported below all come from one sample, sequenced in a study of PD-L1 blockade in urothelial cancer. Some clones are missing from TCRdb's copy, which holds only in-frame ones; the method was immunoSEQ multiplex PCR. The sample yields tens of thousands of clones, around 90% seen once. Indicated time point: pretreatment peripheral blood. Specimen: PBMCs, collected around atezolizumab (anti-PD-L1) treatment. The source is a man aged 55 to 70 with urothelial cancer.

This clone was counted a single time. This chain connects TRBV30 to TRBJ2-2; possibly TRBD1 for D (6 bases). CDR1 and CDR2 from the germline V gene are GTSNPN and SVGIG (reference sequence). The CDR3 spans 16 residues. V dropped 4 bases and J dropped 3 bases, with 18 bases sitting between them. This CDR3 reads CAWTLGTNFDTGELFF. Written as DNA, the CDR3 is TGTGCCTGGACCTTAGGGACAAACTTTGACACCGGGGAGCTGTTTTTT. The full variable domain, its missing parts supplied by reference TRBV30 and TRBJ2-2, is SQTIHQWPATLVQPVGSPLSLECTVEGTSNPNLYWYRQAAGRGLQLLFYSVGIGQISSEVPQNLSASRPQDRQFILSSKKLLLSDSGFYLCAWTLGTNFDTGELFFGEGSRLTVL.

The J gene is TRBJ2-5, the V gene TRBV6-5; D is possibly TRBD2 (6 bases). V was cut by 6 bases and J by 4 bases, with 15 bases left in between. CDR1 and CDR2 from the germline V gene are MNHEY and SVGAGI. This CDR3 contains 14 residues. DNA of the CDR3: TGTGCCAGCAGGCGGGACTTGGGAGCAGAGACCCAGTACTTC. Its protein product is CASRRDLGAETQYF.

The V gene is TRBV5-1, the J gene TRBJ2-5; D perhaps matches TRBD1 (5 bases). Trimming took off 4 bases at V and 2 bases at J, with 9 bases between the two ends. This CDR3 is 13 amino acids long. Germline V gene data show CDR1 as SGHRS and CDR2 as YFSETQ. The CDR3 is CASSGAEQETQYF. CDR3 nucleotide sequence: TGCGCCAGCAGCGGGGCGGAACAAGAGACCCAGTACTTC.

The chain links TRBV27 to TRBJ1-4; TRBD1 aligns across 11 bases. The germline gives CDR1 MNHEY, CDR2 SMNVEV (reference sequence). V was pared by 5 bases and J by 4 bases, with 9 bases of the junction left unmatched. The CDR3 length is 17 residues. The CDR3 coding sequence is TGTGCCAGCAGTGCATCCGGGACAGGGGGGGTTAATGAAAAACTGTTTTTT. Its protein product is CASSASGTGGVNEKLFF. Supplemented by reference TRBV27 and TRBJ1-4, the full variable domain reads EAQVTQNPRYLITVTGKKLTVTCSQNMNHEYMSWYRQDPGLGLRQIYYSMNVEVTDKGDVPEGYKVSRKEKRNFPLILESPSPNQTSLYFCASSASGTGGVNEKLFFGSGTQLSVL.

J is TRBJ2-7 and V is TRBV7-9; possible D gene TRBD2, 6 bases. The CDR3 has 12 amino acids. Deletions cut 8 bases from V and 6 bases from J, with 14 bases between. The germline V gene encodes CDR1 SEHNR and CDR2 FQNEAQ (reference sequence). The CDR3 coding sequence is TGTGCCAGCTCTTCGGAGGGAGGCGAGCAGTACTTC. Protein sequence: CASSSEGGEQYF.

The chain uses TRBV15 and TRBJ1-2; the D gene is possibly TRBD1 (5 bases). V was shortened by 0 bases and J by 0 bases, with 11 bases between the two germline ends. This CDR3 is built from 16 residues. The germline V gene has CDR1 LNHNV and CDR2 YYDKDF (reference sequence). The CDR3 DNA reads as TGTGCCACCAGCAGAGATACTAAGGGGTCTAACTATGGCTACACCTTC. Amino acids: CATSRDTKGSNYGYTF.

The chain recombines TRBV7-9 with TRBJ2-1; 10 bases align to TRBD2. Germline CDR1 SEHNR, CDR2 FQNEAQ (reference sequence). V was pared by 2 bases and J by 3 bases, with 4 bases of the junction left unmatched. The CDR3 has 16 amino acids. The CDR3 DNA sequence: TGTGCCAGCAGCTTACAATGGACTAGCGGCTACAATGAGCAGTTCTTC. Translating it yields CASSLQWTSGYNEQFF. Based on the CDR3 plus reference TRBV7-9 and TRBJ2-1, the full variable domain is DTGVSQNPRHKITKRGQNVTFRCDPISEHNRLYWYRQTLGQGPEFLTYFQNEAQLEKSRLLSDRFSAERPKGSFSTLEIQRTEQGDSAMYLCASSLQWTSGYNEQFFGPGTRLTVL.

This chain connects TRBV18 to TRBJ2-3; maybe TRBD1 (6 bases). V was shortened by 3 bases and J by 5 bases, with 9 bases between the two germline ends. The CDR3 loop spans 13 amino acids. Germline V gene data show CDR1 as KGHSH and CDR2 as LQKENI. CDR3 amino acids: CASSPSQGDTQYF. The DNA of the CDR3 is TGTGCCAGCTCACCCTCACAGGGAGATACGCAGTATTTT.

CDR3 in amino acids: CASSFEGVSEQYF. The CDR3 DNA reads TGTGCCAGCAGTTTCGAGGGAGTCTCCGAGCAGTACTTC. The chain employs TRBV28 and TRBJ2-7; a weak D match, TRBD2 (5 bases). This CDR3 spans 13 amino acids. Between the trimmed V and J ends, which lost 3 bases and 6 bases, there was a span of 12 bases. From germline, CDR1 is MDHEN and CDR2 SYDVKM.

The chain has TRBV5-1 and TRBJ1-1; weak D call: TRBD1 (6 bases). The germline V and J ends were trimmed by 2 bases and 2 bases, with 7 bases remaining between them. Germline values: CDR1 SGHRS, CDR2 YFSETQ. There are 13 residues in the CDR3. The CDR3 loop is CASSLQGNTEAFF. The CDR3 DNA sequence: TGCGCCAGCAGCTTACAGGGTAACACTGAAGCTTTCTTT.

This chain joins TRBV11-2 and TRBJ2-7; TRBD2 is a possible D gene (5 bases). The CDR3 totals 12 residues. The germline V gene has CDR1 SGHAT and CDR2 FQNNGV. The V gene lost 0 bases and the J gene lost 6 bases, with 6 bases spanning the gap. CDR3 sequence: CASSLDRGEQYF. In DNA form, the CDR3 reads TGTGCCAGCAGCTTAGATCGGGGCGAGCAGTACTTC.

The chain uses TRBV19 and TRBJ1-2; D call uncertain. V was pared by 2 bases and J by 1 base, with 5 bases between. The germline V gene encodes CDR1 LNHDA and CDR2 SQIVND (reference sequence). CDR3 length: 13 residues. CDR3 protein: CASSIRGNYGYTF. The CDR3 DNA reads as TGTGCCAGTAGTATACGCGGTAACTATGGCTACACCTTC.

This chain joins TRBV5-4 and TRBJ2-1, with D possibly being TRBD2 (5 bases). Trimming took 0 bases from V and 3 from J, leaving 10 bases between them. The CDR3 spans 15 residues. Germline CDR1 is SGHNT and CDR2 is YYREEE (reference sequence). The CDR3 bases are TGTGCCAGCAGCTTGGAGGCGGGCTACTACAATGAGCAGTTCTTC. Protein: CASSLEAGYYNEQFF. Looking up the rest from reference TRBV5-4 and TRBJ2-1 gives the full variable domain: ETGVTQSPTHLIKTRGQQVTLRCSSQSGHNTVSWYQQALGQGPQFIFQYYREEENGRGNFPPRFSGLQFPNYSSELNVNALELDDSALYLCASSLEAGYYNEQFFGPGTRLTVL.

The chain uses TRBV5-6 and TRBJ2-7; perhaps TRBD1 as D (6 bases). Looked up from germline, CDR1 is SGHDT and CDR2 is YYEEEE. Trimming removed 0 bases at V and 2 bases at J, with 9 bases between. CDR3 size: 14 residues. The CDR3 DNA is TGTGCCAGCAGCTTGGGTGGGGACACCTACGAGCAGTACTTC. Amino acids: CASSLGGDTYEQYF. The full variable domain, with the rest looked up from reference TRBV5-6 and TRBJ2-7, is DAGVTQSPTHLIKTRGQQVTLRCSPKSGHDTVSWYQQALGQGPQFIFQYYEEEERQRGNFPDRFSGHQFPNYSSELNVNALLLGDSALYLCASSLGGDTYEQYFGPGTRLTVT.

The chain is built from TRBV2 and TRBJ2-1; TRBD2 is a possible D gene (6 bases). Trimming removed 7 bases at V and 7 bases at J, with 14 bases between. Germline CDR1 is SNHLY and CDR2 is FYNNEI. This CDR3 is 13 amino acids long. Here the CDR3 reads CASIREEGNEQFF. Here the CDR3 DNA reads TGTGCCAGCATTAGGGAGGAGGGGAATGAGCAGTTCTTC.

CDR3 in DNA: TGTGCCAGCAGCCAAGATAGGCTAGCGGGAGTCGATGAGCAGTTCTTC. Encoded protein: CASSQDRLAGVDEQFF. The chain recombines TRBV4-2 with TRBJ2-1; 10 positions match TRBD2. Per the germline V gene, CDR1 is LGHNA and CDR2 is YNFKEQ. This CDR3 is 16 amino acids long. V shed 0 bases, J shed 8 bases, and the junction held 7 bases outside the gene matches.

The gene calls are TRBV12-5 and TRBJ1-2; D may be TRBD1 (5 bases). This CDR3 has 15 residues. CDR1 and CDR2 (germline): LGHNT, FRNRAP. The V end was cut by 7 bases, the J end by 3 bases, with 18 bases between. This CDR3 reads CASDPGGDGDYGYTF. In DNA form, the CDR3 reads TGTGCTAGTGACCCCGGAGGGGATGGCGACTATGGCTACACCTTC.

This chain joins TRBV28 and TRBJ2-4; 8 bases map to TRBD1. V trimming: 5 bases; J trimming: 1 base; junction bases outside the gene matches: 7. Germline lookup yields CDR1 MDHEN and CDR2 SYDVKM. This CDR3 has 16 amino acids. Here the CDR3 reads CASSPPTGGAKNIQYF. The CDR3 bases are TGTGCCAGCAGTCCCCCCACAGGGGGGGCCAAAAACATTCAGTACTTC.

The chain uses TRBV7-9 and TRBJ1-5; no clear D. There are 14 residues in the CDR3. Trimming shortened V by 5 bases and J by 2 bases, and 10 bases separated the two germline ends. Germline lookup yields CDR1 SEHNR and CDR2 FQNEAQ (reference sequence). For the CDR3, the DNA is TGTGCCAGCAGCCCTTCCCCAGGCAATCAGCCCCAGCATTTT. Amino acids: CASSPSPGNQPQHF.

CDR3 nucleotides: TGTGCCAGTATGGGGGGGGGTATAAGGGACACTGAAGCTTTCTTT. This encodes CASMGGGIRDTEAFF. V usage is TRBV19 and J usage is TRBJ1-1; weak D call: TRBD1 (5 bases). V lost 7 bases, J lost 3 bases, and 18 bases lay in between. Germline-derived CDR1 and CDR2 are LNHDA and SQIVND (reference sequence). The CDR3 is 15 residues long.

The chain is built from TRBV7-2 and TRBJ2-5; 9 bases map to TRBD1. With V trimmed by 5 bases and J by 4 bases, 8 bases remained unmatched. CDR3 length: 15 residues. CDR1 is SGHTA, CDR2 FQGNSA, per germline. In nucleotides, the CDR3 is TGTGCCAGCAGCCTTCAAATGGACAGGGGAGAGACCCAGTACTTC. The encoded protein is CASSLQMDRGETQYF.

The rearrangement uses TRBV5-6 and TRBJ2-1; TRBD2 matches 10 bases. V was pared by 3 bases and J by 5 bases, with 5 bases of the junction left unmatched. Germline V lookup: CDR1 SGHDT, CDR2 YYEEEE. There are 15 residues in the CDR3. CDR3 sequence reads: CASSWGTSADNEQFF. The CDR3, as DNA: TGTGCCAGCAGCTGGGGGACTAGCGCGGACAATGAGCAGTTCTTC.

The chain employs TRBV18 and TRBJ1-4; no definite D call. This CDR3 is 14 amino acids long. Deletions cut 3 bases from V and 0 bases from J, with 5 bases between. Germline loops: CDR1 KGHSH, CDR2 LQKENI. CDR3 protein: CASSPSATNEKLFF. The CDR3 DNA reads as TGTGCCAGCTCACCCAGTGCAACTAATGAAAAACTGTTTTTT.

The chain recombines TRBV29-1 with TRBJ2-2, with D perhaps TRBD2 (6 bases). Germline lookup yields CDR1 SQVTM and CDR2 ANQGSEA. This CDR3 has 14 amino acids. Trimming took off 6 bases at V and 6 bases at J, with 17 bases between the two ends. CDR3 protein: CSVYRDSSPGELFF. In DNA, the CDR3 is TGCAGCGTGTACCGGGACTCCAGTCCCGGGGAGCTGTTTTTT.

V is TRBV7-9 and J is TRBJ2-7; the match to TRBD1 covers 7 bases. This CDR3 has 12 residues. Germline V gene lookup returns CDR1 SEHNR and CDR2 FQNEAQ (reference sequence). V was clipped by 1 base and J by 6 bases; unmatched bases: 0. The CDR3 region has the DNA TGTGCCAGCAGCTTAGACAGGGGCGAGCAGTACTTC. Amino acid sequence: CASSLDRGEQYF.

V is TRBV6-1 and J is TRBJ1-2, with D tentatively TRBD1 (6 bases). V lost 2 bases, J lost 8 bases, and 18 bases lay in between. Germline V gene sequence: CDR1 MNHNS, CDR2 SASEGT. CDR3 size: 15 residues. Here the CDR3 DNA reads TGTGCCAGCAGTGAAAGACAGGATGGGAGTAAAGGCTACACCTTC. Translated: CASSERQDGSKGYTF.

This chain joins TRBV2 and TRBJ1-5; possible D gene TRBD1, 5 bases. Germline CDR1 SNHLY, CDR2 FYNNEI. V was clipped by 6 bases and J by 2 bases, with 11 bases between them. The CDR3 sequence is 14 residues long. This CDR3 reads CASRDRYGNQPQHF. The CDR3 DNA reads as TGTGCCAGCAGAGACAGATATGGCAATCAGCCCCAGCATTTT.

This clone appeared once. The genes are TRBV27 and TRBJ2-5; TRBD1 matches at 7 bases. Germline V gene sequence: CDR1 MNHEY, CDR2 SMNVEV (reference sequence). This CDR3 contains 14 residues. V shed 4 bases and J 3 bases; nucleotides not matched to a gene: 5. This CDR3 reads CASSSPTGEETQYF. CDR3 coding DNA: TGTGCCAGCAGTTCCCCTACAGGGGAAGAGACCCAGTACTTC.

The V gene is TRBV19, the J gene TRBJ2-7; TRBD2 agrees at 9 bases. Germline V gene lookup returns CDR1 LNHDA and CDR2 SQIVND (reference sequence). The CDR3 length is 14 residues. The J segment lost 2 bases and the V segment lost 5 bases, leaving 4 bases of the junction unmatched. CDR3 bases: TGTGCCAGTAGTCCAAGCGGGAGGACCTACGAGCAGTACTTC. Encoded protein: CASSPSGRTYEQYF. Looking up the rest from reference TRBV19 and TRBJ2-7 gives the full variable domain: DGGITQSPKYLFRKEGQNVTLSCEQNLNHDAMYWYRQDPGQGLRLIYYSQIVNDFQKGDIAEGYSVSREKKESFPLTVTSAQKNPTAFYLCASSPSGRTYEQYFGPGTRLTVT.

CDR3 nucleotides: TGTGCCAGCAGTTTAGCAGGGGGCTCAGGCTACACCTTC. It yields the protein CASSLAGGSGYTF. The V gene is TRBV28, the J gene TRBJ1-2; 8 nucleotides match TRBD1. This CDR3 region has 13 residues. V shed 2 bases and J 8 bases; nucleotides not matched to a gene: 4. Looked up from germline, CDR1 is MDHEN and CDR2 is SYDVKM.